These T cell receptor beta chains were read from a single sample in a study of T cells in Graves' hyperthyroidism and ophthalmopathy. TCRdb itself ran the multiplex PCR reads through MiXCR, one entry per CDR3 protein. The sample lists approximately 700,000 distinct CDR3 sequences, about 45% occurring once. The specimen was peripheral blood or thyroid tissue (not recorded which). The origin of the receptors is an adult man with Graves' disease, either hyperthyroidism or ophthalmopathy (not recorded which). The CDR3 runs from the conserved cysteine through the conserved F or W. The order of the fields is J gene, V gene, clone size, D gene, CDR3 DNA, CDR3 protein. D genes are given only for firm matches. Rows give clone size only sometimes, using once, few, many, or a class for an expanded clone.

TRBJ1-3	TRBV7-1	once	TRBD1	TGTGCCAGCAGCACAGCTGGACAGGGTTCGGCTGGAAACACCATATATTTT	CASSTAGQGSAGNTIYF
TRBJ1-2	TRBV5-1	few	NA	TGCGCCAGCAGCTTGGTCGGTGACCGGGATGGCTACACCTTC	CASSLVGDRDGYTF
TRBJ1-3	TRBV29-1	NA	NA	TGCAGCTTGCTACGGGGGGCAAACACCATATATTTT	CSLLRGANTIYF
TRBJ1-1	TRBV7-2	many	TRBD1	TGTGCCAGCAGCTTAGCGCTCGGACAGGTCTTCTTT	CASSLALGQVFF
TRBJ1-5	TRBV29-1	NA	NA	TGCAGCGTTGAGGGACGGAGCAATCAGCCCCAGCATTTT	CSVEGRSNQPQHF
TRBJ2-6	TRBV7-2	few	NA	TGTGCCAGCAGCCGAGGGTCAGGGGGGCTCGAAAGGGACGTCCTGACTTTC	CASSRGSGGLERDVLTF
TRBJ1-1	TRBV7-8	many	TRBD1	TGTGCCAGCACCGCGGGACAGCTGAACACTGAAGCTTTCTTT	CASTAGQLNTEAFF
TRBJ2-7	TRBV6-1	NA	NA	TGTGCCAGCAGTGAAGGGGGACGACTCTACGAGCAGTACTTC	CASSEGGRLYEQYF
TRBJ1-1	TRBV20-1	few	TRBD1	TGCAGTGCCCTGGGACAGGGGGCGATCACTGAAGCTTTCTTT	CSALGQGAITEAFF
TRBJ1-2	TRBV9	many	NA	TGTGCCAGCAGCGTAGCAGGGAACTATGGCTACACCTTC	CASSVAGNYGYTF
TRBJ1-4	TRBV29-1	NA	NA	TGCAGCGTTGCAGGGTTTGGAAAGTTTTTT	CSVAGFGKFF
TRBJ2-7	TRBV20-1	NA	NA	TGCAGTGCTAGAGATGTCAGAGGGGAGCAGTACTTC	CSARDVRGEQYF
TRBJ1-6	TRBV7-8	NA	TRBD1	TGTGCCAGCACCCTTCGACAGGGCTATAATTCACCCCTCCACTTT	CASTLRQGYNSPLHF
TRBJ2-6	TRBV20-1	many	NA	TGCAGTGCTAGTGTGGGGGCCTCAGGGGCCAACGTCCTGACTTTC	CSASVGASGANVLTF